This passage covers 18 T cell receptor beta chains from one sample sequenced in a study of shared clonotypes between healthy human individuals. Data came from immunoSEQ multiplex PCR; TCRdb stores just in-frame clones and leaves some out. The data show millions of clones, more than 80% seen once. What was sequenced was naive CD4+ T cells sorted from blood. Stated subset: CD45RA+ positively selected. The receptors derive from a young man in good health.

The J gene is TRBJ1-1, the V gene TRBV19; D uncertain. Trimming pared 7 bases from V and 3 bases from J, leaving 15 bases between. Germline CDR1 and CDR2: LNHDA and SQIVND (reference sequence). The CDR3 sequence is 14 residues long. The CDR3 nucleotides read TGTGCCAGTAATAAGGCGGTCGGTCACACTGAAGCTTTCTTT. Translation: CASNKAVGHTEAFF.

V is TRBV21-1 and J is TRBJ1-6; the D segment call TRBD1 is taken from the table without a DNA check. TRBV21-1 is a listed pseudogene. The CDR3 covers 15 residues. CDR3 sequence reads: CASSSTSSRGQTLHF. The CDR3 nucleotides are TGTGCCAGCAGCTCTACCTCCTCCAGGGGTCAGACCCTCCACTTT.

This sequence joins TRBV7-9 and TRBJ2-7; no definite D call. V lost 3 bases, J lost 3 bases, and 6 bases lay in between. The CDR3 consists of 12 residues. Looked up from germline, CDR1 is SEHNR and CDR2 is FQNEAQ (reference sequence). The CDR3 loop is CASSLTFYEQYF. The CDR3 coding sequence is TGTGCCAGCAGCTTGACTTTCTACGAGCAGTACTTC.

This rearrangement joins TRBV7-9 to TRBJ2-5; 10 bases line up with TRBD1. V trimming: 4 bases; J trimming: 5 bases; junction bases outside the gene matches: 7. The germline CDR1 and CDR2 sequences are SEHNR and FQNEAQ (reference sequence). The CDR3 loop spans 15 amino acids. The CDR3 nucleotides read TGTGCCAGCAGCTCGGGACAGGGGCTGGGGGAGACCCAGTACTTC. Translating it yields CASSSGQGLGETQYF.

The gene calls are TRBV5-1 and TRBJ2-7; 8 bases align to TRBD1. CDR1 and CDR2 (germline): SGHRS, YFSETQ. V shed 3 bases, J shed 6 bases, and the junction held 8 bases outside the gene matches. The CDR3 length is 14 residues. Here the CDR3 reads CASSSGQGNLEQYF. The CDR3 coding sequence is TGCGCCAGCAGCTCAGGACAGGGAAATCTCGAGCAGTACTTC. Together with reference TRBV5-1 and TRBJ2-7, the CDR3 gives the full variable domain: KAGVTQTPRYLIKTRGQQVTLSCSPISGHRSVSWYQQTPGQGLQFLFEYFSETQRNKGNFPGRFSGRQFSNSRSEMNVSTLELGDSALYLCASSSGQGNLEQYFGPGTRLTVT.

The rearrangement links TRBV27 to TRBJ1-4; no definite D call. The CDR3 has 17 residues. In germline, CDR1 is MNHEY, CDR2 SMNVEV (reference sequence). Deletions cut 5 bases from V and 1 base from J, with 17 bases between. The CDR3 reads CASSPTGGLGTNEKLFF. DNA for the CDR3: TGTGCCAGCAGTCCAACGGGTGGTTTGGGAACTAATGAAAAACTGTTTTTT.

The count of this clone is one. The V call is TRBV2, the J call TRBJ2-1; D gene ambiguous. Between the trimmed V and J ends, which lost 3 bases and 10 bases, there was a span of 16 bases. CDR3 length: 14 amino acids. CDR1 and CDR2 (germline): SNHLY, FYNNEI. Here the CDR3 DNA reads TGTGCCAGCAGTGATTCGGCTGGTCGCCGCGAGCAGTTCTTC. This gives the protein CASSDSAGRREQFF.

V and J are TRBV27 and TRBJ2-1; possibly TRBD2 for D (5 bases). Deletions cut 6 bases from V and 9 bases from J, with 9 bases between. Germline V lookup: CDR1 MNHEY, CDR2 SMNVEV (reference sequence). This CDR3 region has 11 residues. The CDR3 bases are TGTGCCAGCAGACTAGTTAGTGAGCAGTTCTTC. Its protein product is CASRLVSEQFF.

The chain links TRBV19 to TRBJ1-5; D gene unclear. The CDR3 is 17 amino acids. The germline V gene encodes CDR1 LNHDA and CDR2 SQIVND (reference sequence). Trimming took off 8 bases at V and 1 base at J, with 21 bases between the two ends. In DNA form, the CDR3 reads TGTGCCAGTGTCTGGACGGTCTTGAGAATAAGCAATCAGCCCCAGCATTTT. This encodes CASVWTVLRISNQPQHF.

J is TRBJ2-3 and V is TRBV21-1; the tabulated D call, TRBD2, remains unverified against the DNA. TRBV21-1 is an annotated pseudogene. The CDR3 totals 18 residues. The CDR3 spells CASSKRGTSGTRADTQYF. CDR3 sequence (DNA): TGTGCCAGCAGCAAAAGGGGGACTAGCGGGACCAGGGCAGATACGCAGTATTTT.

V gene TRBV11-2 combines with J gene TRBJ2-1, with D possibly called TRBD1 or TRBD2 (6 bases each). Germline V lookup: CDR1 SGHAT, CDR2 FQNNGV. There are 18 residues in the CDR3. Trimming stripped 7 bases from V and 2 bases from J, with 24 bases between. The CDR3 nucleotides read TGTGCCAGCAAAGGGGGGAAACTAATAAGTCCGGCCTACAATGAGCAGTTCTTC. Amino acid sequence: CASKGGKLISPAYNEQFF.

The CDR3 DNA is TGTGCCAGCAGCCCGAGCGGGACAGGGGGCATTTACGAGCAGTACTTC. Translating gives CASSPSGTGGIYEQYF. The rearrangement joins TRBV7-9 to TRBJ2-5; 12 nucleotides line up with TRBD1. The tail of the sequence fits TRBJ2-7 better, so the J call may be wrong. The CDR3 has 16 residues. Germline CDR1 reads SEHNR; CDR2 reads FQNEAQ (reference sequence).

The chain employs TRBV5-8 and TRBJ2-1; 12 nucleotides agree with TRBD1. The germline CDR1 and CDR2 sequences are SGHTS and YDEGEE. CDR3 size: 15 residues. After removal of 0 bases from V and 9 bases from J, the junction contained 4 bases not matched to a gene. DNA for the CDR3: TGTGCCAGCAGCTTGGGCTGGGACAGGGGGCCTGAGCAGTTCTTC. Translated: CASSLGWDRGPEQFF.

V gene TRBV6-5 combines with J gene TRBJ2-7; 7 bases fit TRBD1. The CDR3 consists of 14 residues. Germline CDR1 reads MNHEY; CDR2 reads SVGAGI. Unmatched junction bases numbered 9, after V lost 6 bases and J lost 4 bases. This CDR3 is CASRATGSPYEQYF. Here the CDR3 DNA reads TGTGCCAGCAGGGCGACAGGGTCCCCTTACGAGCAGTACTTC.

The gene calls are TRBV4-1 and TRBJ2-2; D is perhaps TRBD2 (6 bases). Germline lookup yields CDR1 MGHRA and CDR2 YSYEKL. This CDR3 has 16 residues. V shed 1 base and J shed 8 bases, with 17 bases lying between them. The CDR3 DNA sequence: TGCGCCAGCAGCCAAGTCGAGTGGACCGGGGGAGGGGAGCTGTTTTTT. Amino acid sequence: CASSQVEWTGGGELFF.

This chain joins TRBV10-1 and TRBJ1-1, with unresolved D. Trimming left V 0 bases short and J 0 bases short, with 5 bases between. The CDR3 is made up of 14 amino acids. Germline lookup yields CDR1 WNHNN and CDR2 SYGVQD (reference sequence). The CDR3 nucleotides read TGCGCCAGCAGTGAGTCTCAGGTGAACACTGAAGCTTTCTTT. Protein product: CASSESQVNTEAFF.

V usage is TRBV28 and J usage is TRBJ1-2, with D possibly matching TRBD1 (6 bases). Trimming removed 5 bases from V and 7 bases from J, with 14 bases in between. CDR1 and CDR2 from the germline V gene are MDHEN and SYDVKM. The CDR3 runs to 13 residues. CDR3 bases: TGTGCCAGCAGTCAATACCGCAGGGGTGGCTACACCTTC. It is translated as CASSQYRRGGYTF.

V is TRBV5-6 and J is TRBJ2-5; D might be TRBD1 or TRBD2, each matching 5 bases. V was trimmed by 0 bases and J by 9 bases, leaving 6 bases between them. Per the germline V gene, CDR1 is SGHDT and CDR2 is YYEEEE. This CDR3 spans 11 amino acids. The CDR3 protein is CASSLVGAQYF. The CDR3 coding sequence is TGTGCCAGCAGCTTGGTGGGGGCCCAGTACTTC.